The subject of this entry is one TCR beta chain. The antigen is unknown. Looked up from germline, CDR1 is GTSNPN and CDR2 is SVGIG (reference sequence). This CDR3 has 14 residues. Trimming stripped 3 bases from V and 2 bases from J, with 13 bases between. Recipients received nonmyeloablative bone marrow transplants from related graft donors, with transient mixed chimerism. CD4+CD25+CD127- Tregs, CD4+CD25- non-Tregs, CD4 and CD8 cells were sorted. The data belong to a study of Tregs in tolerant kidney transplant recipients. General study points: Antigen-driven expansion was suggested because donor-specific Tregs expanded more than all Tregs in tolerant patients. Nucleotide sequences could not be compared across some patients' samples due to primer changes.

The data were produced by immunoSEQ multiplex PCR, yet TCRdb's version contains in-frame clones alone and is incomplete. The sample holds tens of thousands of clones, approximately 90% seen once. Sequenced material: CD8+ T cells from blood (PBMCs), taken 24 months after the transplant. The J gene is TRBJ1-2, the V gene TRBV30, with D possibly being TRBD1 (6 bases). This clonotype originated in a human patient who received a combined kidney and bone marrow transplant. Some T cells may originate from the graft donor. The CDR3 loop reads CAWREGGTNYGYTF. The DNA for the CDR3 is TGTGCCTGGAGGGAAGGTGGGACAAACTATGGCTACACCTTC.